The present T cell receptor (beta chain) was sequenced within a study of blood T cells in healthy people across ages. Study-wide results and caveats: Versus aged donors, long-lived donors had higher diversity and more naive CD4+ cells.

This clonotype has just a few counts. The antigen is not known. Every donor provided roughly 10 milliliters of peripheral blood. With a J-beta primer mix and a sample-barcoded 5' primer, a second PCR ran about 7 to 11 cycles. TCRdb re-derived calls from the 5' RACE reads in MiXCR, one entry per CDR3 protein. This table holds 650,000 to 900,000 distinct CDR3 sequences, 62% found once. The TCR was taken from a young man in good health. Sequencing input: blood.

CDR3 residues: CASSFQGNLQETQYF. As DNA, the CDR3 is TGTGCCAGCAGTTTTCAGGGGAACCTCCAAGAGACCCAGTACTTC. This chain uses TRBV12-3 or TRBV12-4 with TRBJ2-5; D might be TRBD1 (6 bases). The V end was cut by 3 bases, the J end by 1 base, with 12 bases between. The CDR3 is 15 amino acids.